This record covers a single T cell receptor beta chain. The target antigen is unknown. In the naive CD8 group, cells lacked CD45RO and were positively selected for CCR7, so terminally differentiated effector memory CD45RA+ cells were left out. The data derive from a study of shared clonotypes between healthy human individuals. Overall study findings and caveats: Non-shared clonotypes displayed generation probabilities falling below those of clonotypes present in all four donors.

The assay was immunoSEQ multiplex PCR, and TCRdb's table has in-frame clones only and misses some. The table lists 660,000 or so clones, approximately 96% of them singletons. Germline CDR1 is MGHDK and CDR2 is SYGVNS. The V end lost 5 bases, the J end lost 3 bases, and 13 bases lay between the germline ends. This CDR3 has 15 amino acids. This clonotype was obtained from a woman in her 30s in good health. The specimen was naive CD8+ T cells sorted from blood. The V and J genes are TRBV25-1 and TRBJ2-2; tentative D call: TRBD1 (6 bases). The chain's CDR3 is CASSTRDMYTGELFF. DNA for the CDR3: TGTGCCAGCAGTACACGGGACATGTACACCGGGGAGCTGTTTTTT.